This T cell receptor beta chain was observed in a study of blood T cell repertoires in COVID-19. Study-level background: From the United States, Italy and Spain came samples of acute and convalescent COVID-19. PBMCs, B-cell-depleted T cells, or T cells provided the cDNA or gDNA that made up the material.

Original handling: For nucleated cells, counts were estimated from reference gene primer amplification. Profiling relied on immunoSEQ multiplex PCR, and the TCRdb table lists in-frame clones only, not all of them. The V and J calls and the clone size are those of that table, but D and trimming were determined from the DNA. The data contain some 180,000 clones, around nine tenths of them singletons. CDR3 length equals 14 residues. The trim removed 4 bases at V and 9 bases at J, leaving 5 bases unmatched. The germline CDR1 and CDR2 sequences are MNHEY and SVGAGI. The V gene is TRBV6-5, the J gene TRBJ2-1, with 11 bases aligning to TRBD1. The origin of this receptor is a man aged 45-60 years who had recovered from COVID-19. Source material: peripheral blood. The CDR3 DNA sequence: TGTGCCAGCAGTTTCGGACAGGGGGCGGGTGAGCAGTTCTTC. Its translation: CASSFGQGAGEQFF.